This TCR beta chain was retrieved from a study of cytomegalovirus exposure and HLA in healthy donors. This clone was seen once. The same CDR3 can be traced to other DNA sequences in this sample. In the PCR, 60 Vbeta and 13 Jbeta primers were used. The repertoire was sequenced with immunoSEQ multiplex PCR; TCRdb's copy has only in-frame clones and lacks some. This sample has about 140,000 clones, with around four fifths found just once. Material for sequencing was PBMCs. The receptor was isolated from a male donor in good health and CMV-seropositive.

This CDR3 reads CASSIGTSTDTQYF. The CDR3 DNA reads TGTGCCAGTAGTATTGGGACTAGCACAGATACGCAGTATTTT. This chain joins TRBV19 and TRBJ2-3; TRBD2 is a possible D gene (6 bases). V lost 3 bases and J 0 bases, leaving 7 bases between the germline ends. The CDR3 totals 14 residues. Germline lookup yields CDR1 LNHDA and CDR2 SQIVND (reference sequence). Filled out from reference TRBV19 and TRBJ2-3, the complete variable domain reads DGGITQSPKYLFRKEGQNVTLSCEQNLNHDAMYWYRQDPGQGLRLIYYSQIVNDFQKGDIAEGYSVSREKKESFPLTVTSAQKNPTAFYLCASSIGTSTDTQYFGPGTRLTVL.